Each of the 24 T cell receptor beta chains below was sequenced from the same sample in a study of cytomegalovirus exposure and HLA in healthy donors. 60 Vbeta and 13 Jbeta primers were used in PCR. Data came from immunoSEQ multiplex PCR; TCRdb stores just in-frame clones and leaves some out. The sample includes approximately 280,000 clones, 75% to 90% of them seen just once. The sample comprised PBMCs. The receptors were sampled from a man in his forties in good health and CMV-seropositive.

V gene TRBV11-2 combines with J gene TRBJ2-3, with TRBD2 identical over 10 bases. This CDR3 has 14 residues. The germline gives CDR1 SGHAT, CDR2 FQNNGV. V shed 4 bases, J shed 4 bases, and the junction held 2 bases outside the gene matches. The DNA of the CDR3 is TGTGCCAGCAGCTCTAGCGGGAGCCCAGATACGCAGTATTTT. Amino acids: CASSSSGSPDTQYF.

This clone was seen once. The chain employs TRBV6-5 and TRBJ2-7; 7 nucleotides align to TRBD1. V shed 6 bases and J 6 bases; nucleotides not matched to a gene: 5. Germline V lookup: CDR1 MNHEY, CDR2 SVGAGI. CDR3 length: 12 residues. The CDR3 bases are TGTGCCAGCAGCAGGGGACAGTTCGAGCAGTACTTC. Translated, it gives CASSRGQFEQYF.

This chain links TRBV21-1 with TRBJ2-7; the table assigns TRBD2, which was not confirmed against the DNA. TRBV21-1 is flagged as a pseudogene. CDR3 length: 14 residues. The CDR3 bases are TGTGCCAGCAGCGTGGCGGGCGTTGCCTACGAGCAGTACTTC. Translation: CASSVAGVAYEQYF.

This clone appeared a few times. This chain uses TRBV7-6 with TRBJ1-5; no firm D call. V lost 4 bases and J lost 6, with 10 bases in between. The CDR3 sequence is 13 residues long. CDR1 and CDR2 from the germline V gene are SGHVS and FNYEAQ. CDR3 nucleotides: TGTGCCAGCAGCTCCTCCTGGGCTCAGCCCCAGCATTTT. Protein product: CASSSSWAQPQHF. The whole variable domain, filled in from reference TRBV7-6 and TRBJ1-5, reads GAGVSQSPRYKVTKRGQDVALRCDPISGHVSLYWYRQALGQGPEFLTYFNYEAQQDKSGLPNDRFSAERPEGSISTLTIQRTEQRDSAMYRCASSSSWAQPQHFGDGTRLSIL.

CDR3 sequence reads: CAWSVSTGLANEQFF. CDR3 coding DNA: TGTGCCTGGAGTGTCTCTACGGGACTAGCGAATGAGCAGTTCTTC. The rearrangement joins TRBV30 to TRBJ2-1, with TRBD2 matching over 10 bases. V shed 0 bases, J shed 7 bases, and the junction held 6 bases outside the gene matches. Germline V gives CDR1 GTSNPN, CDR2 SVGIG (reference sequence). CDR3 length: 15 amino acids.

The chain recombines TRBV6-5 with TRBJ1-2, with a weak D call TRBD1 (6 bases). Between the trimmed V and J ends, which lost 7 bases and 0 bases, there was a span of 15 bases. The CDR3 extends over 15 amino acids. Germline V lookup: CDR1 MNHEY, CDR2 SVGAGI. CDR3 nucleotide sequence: TGTGCCAGCATTAACGGGGGGGCCGCTAACTATGGCTACACCTTC. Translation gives CASINGGAANYGYTF.

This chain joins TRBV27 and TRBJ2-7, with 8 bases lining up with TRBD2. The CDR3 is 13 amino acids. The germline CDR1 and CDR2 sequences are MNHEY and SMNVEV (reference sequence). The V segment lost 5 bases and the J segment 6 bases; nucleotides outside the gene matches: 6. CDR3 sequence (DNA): TGTGCCAGCAGTAAATTACTAGCGGCCGAGCAGTACTTC. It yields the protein CASSKLLAAEQYF.

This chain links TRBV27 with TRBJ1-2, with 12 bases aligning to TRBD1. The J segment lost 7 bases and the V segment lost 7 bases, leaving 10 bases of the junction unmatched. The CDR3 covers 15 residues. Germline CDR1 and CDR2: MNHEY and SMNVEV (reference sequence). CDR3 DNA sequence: TGTGCCAGCAATCGGGCGGGACAGGGGGCGGGTGGCTACACCTTC. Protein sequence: CASNRAGQGAGGYTF.

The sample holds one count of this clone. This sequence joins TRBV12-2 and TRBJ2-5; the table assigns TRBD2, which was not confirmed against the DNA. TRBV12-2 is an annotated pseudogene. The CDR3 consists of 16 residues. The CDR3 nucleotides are TGTGCAAGTCGCCCCAGGACCCAGCGGCCCCAAGAGACCCAGTACTTC. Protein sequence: CASRPRTQRPQETQYF.

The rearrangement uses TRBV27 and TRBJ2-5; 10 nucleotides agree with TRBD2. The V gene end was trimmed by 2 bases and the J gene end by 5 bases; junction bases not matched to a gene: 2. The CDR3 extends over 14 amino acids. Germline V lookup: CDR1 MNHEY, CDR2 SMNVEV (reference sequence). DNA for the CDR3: TGTGCCAGCAGTTTACTAGCGGGAGAGGAGACCCAGTACTTC. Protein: CASSLLAGEETQYF.

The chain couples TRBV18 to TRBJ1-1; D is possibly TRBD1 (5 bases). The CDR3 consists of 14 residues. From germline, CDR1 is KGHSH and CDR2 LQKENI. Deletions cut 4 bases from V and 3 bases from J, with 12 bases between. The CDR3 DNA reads TGTGCCAGCTCACAGACGGGACTCGACACTGAAGCTTTCTTT. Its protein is CASSQTGLDTEAFF.

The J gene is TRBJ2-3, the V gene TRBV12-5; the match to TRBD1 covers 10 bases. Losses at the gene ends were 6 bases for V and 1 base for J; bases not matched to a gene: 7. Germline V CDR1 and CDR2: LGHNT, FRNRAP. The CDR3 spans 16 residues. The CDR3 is CASGLRGTGGTDTQYF. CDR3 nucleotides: TGTGCTAGTGGACTTCGGGGGACAGGGGGCACAGATACGCAGTATTTT.

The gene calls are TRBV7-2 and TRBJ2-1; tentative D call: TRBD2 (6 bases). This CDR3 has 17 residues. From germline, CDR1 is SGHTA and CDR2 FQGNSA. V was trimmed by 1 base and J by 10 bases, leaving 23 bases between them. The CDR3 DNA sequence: TGTGCCAGCAGCTTAGGCGGGGAGATAATCCTTTATGTGGAGCAGTTCTTC. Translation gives CASSLGGEIILYVEQFF.

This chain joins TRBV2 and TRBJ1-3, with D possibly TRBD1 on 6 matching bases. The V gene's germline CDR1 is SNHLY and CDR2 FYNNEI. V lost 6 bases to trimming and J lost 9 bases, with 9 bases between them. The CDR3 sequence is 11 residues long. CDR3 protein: CASSQQGTIYF. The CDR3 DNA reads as TGTGCCAGCAGCCAACAGGGCACCATATATTTT.

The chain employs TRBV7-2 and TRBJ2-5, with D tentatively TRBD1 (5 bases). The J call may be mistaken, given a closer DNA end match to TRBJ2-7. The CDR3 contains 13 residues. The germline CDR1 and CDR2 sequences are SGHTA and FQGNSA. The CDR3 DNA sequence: TGTGCCAGCAGCTTTAGACAGACCTACGAGCAGTACTTC. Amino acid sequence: CASSFRQTYEQYF.

The CDR3 region has the DNA TGTGCCAGCAGCTTAGGGGCGGGAGGTTCCTACGAGCAGTACTTC. Its translation is CASSLGAGGSYEQYF. The V and J genes are TRBV7-3 and TRBJ2-7; 8 bases match TRBD2. After removal of 2 bases from V and 1 base from J, the junction contained 4 bases not matched to a gene. The CDR3 extends over 15 amino acids. Germline V lookup: CDR1 SGHTA, CDR2 FQGTGA. The variable domain in full, completed from reference TRBV7-3 and TRBJ2-7, reads GAGVSQTPSNKVTEKGKYVELRCDPISGHTALYWYRQSLGQGPEFLIYFQGTGAADDSGLPNDRFFAVRPEGSVSTLKIQRTERGDSAVYLCASSLGAGGSYEQYFGPGTRLTVT.

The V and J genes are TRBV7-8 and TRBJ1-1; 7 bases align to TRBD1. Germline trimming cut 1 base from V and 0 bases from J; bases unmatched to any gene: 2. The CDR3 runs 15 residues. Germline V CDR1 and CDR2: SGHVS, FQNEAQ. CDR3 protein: CASSLVGQMNTEAFF. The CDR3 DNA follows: TGTGCCAGCAGCTTAGTGGGACAGATGAACACTGAAGCTTTCTTT.

Here the CDR3 reads CASSIGVSSTNEKLFF. The DNA for the CDR3 is TGTGCCAGTAGTATAGGAGTATCATCAACTAATGAAAAACTGTTTTTT. V is TRBV19 and J is TRBJ1-4; D gene unclear. CDR3 size: 16 residues. Germline loops: CDR1 LNHDA, CDR2 SQIVND (reference sequence). V was shortened by 1 base and J by 0 bases, with 9 bases between the two germline ends.

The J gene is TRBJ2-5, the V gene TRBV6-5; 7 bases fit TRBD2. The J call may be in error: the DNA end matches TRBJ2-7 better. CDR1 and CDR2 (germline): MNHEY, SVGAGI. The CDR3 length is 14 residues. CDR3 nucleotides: TGTGCCAGCAGTTCCGGCGGGAGCCCCTACGAGCAGTACTTC. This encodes CASSSGGSPYEQYF.

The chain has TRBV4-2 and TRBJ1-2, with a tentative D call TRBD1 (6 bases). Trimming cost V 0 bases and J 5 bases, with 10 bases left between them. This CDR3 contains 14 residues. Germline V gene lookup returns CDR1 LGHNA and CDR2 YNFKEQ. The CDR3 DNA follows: TGTGCCAGCAGCCAAGACCAGGGGCAATATGGCTACACCTTC. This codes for CASSQDQGQYGYTF.

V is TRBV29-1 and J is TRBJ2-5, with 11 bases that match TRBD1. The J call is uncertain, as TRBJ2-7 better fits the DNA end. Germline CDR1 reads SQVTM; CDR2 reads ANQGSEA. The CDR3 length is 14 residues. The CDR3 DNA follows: TGCAGCGTTACAGGGACAGGGGGACCCTACGAGCAGTACTTC. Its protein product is CSVTGTGGPYEQYF.

The CDR3 coding sequence is TGTGCCAGCAGTTTGGCCAGGTGGGAGACCCAGTACTTC. Translating it yields CASSLARWETQYF. The V call is TRBV27, the J call TRBJ2-5; no definite D call. Germline V gene lookup returns CDR1 MNHEY and CDR2 SMNVEV (reference sequence). There are 13 residues in the CDR3. V was clipped by 3 bases and J by 5 bases, with 10 bases between them.

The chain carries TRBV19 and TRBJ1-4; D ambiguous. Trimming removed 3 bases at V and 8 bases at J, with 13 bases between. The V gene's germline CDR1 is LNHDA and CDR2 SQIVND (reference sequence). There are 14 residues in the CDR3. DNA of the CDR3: TGTGCCAGTAGTATTTCCGGGGTTAACGAAAAACTGTTTTTT. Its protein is CASSISGVNEKLFF.

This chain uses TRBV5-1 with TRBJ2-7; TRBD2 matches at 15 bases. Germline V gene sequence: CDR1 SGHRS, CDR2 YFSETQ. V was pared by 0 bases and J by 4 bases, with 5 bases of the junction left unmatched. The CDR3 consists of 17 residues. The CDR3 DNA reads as TGCGCCAGCAGCTTGGTGGGACTAGCGGGAGGTTCTTACGAGCAGTACTTC. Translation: CASSLVGLAGGSYEQYF.